The 9 T cell receptor beta chains below were found in one sample sequenced in a study of blood T cell repertoires in COVID-19. Using immunoSEQ multiplex PCR, the repertoire was profiled, and TCRdb retains in-frame clones only, with some absent. The sample yields under 200,000 clones, roughly 84% seen once. Sequenced sample: PBMCs or T cells enriched from blood (not recorded which). The receptors here all came from a woman between 45 and 60 years old who had recovered from COVID-19.

The gene calls are TRBV6-5 and TRBJ1-1; D is undetermined. The CDR3 is made up of 11 amino acids. The V end lost 6 bases, the J end lost 4 bases, and 6 bases lay between the germline ends. Looked up from germline, CDR1 is MNHEY and CDR2 is SVGAGI. For the CDR3, the DNA is TGTGCCAGCAGGCGGAGCACTGAAGCTTTCTTT. It encodes CASRRSTEAFF.

This clone has just a few counts. The V gene is TRBV3-1 (or the pseudogene TRBV3-2), the J gene TRBJ2-1; 9 bases align to TRBD2. The germline gives CDR1 LGHDT, CDR2 YNNKEL (reference sequence). The CDR3 extends over 16 amino acids. Trimming cost V 1 base and J 6 bases; bases outside gene matches: 7. This CDR3 is CASSQGGLAGPNEQFF. The CDR3 nucleotides read TGTGCCAGCAGCCAAGGGGGTCTAGCGGGACCCAATGAGCAGTTCTTC.

The V call is TRBV7-2, the J call TRBJ2-1; a possible D gene is TRBD2 (6 bases). Germline V gene data show CDR1 as SGHTA and CDR2 as FQGNSA. The CDR3 contains 16 residues. The germline V and J ends were trimmed by 5 bases and 0 bases, with 14 bases remaining between them. The CDR3 loop reads CASSPRLVSSYNEQFF. The CDR3 bases are TGTGCCAGCAGCCCCCGACTAGTCAGCTCCTACAATGAGCAGTTCTTC.

This clone came up once. V is TRBV29-1 and J is TRBJ1-1; 8 nucleotides align to TRBD1. Germline CDR1 is SQVTM and CDR2 is ANQGSEA. The CDR3 extends over 16 amino acids. Losses at the gene ends were 3 bases for V and 0 bases for J; bases not matched to a gene: 9. The CDR3 DNA reads as TGCAGCGTTGAGGGGAAAAAGGGACAGGTGAACACTGAAGCTTTCTTT. Translation gives CSVEGKKGQVNTEAFF.

This clone was picked up one time. This rearrangement joins TRBV19 to TRBJ2-5; D may be TRBD1 (6 bases). Germline CDR1 reads LNHDA; CDR2 reads SQIVND (reference sequence). Between the trimmed V and J ends, which lost 1 base and 4 bases, there was a span of 16 bases. The CDR3 totals 16 residues. The CDR3 DNA is TGTGCCAGTAGTATAGGAGGGACATCGACGAGAGAGACCCAGTACTTC. Protein sequence: CASSIGGTSTRETQYF.

This clone occurred a few times. The chain employs TRBV30 and TRBJ1-6; 7 nucleotides line up with TRBD1. This CDR3 region has 14 residues. The germline CDR1 and CDR2 sequences are GTSNPN and SVGIG (reference sequence). With 0 bases clipped from V and 8 bases from J, the junction kept 4 bases outside the gene matches. The CDR3 coding sequence is TGTGCCTGGAGTGTAGGGGACAGTCATTCACCCCTCCACTTT. Translating it yields CAWSVGDSHSPLHF.

The chain employs TRBV3-1 (or the pseudogene TRBV3-2) and TRBJ2-1; the match to TRBD1 covers 7 bases. J lost 12 bases, V lost 3 bases, and 17 bases had no gene match. The germline V gene has CDR1 LGHDT and CDR2 YNNKEL (reference sequence). The CDR3 consists of 16 residues. CDR3 DNA sequence: TGTGCCAGCAGCCATAAACAGGGGTTCCCCCCGGGGAGGCAGTTCTTC. Translated, it gives CASSHKQGFPPGRQFF.

The chain carries TRBV28 and TRBJ1-1, with 9 positions matching TRBD1. V gave up 5 bases and J gave up 5 bases; unmatched junction bases: 12. CDR3 length equals 16 residues. From germline, CDR1 is MDHEN and CDR2 SYDVKM. CDR3: CASSPLGTGIGTEAFF. CDR3 nucleotide sequence: TGTGCCAGCAGTCCGTTAGGGACAGGGATTGGGACTGAAGCTTTCTTT.

The rearrangement joins TRBV6-5 to TRBJ1-1, with D possibly TRBD1 on 6 matching bases. The length of the CDR3 is 14 residues. V was trimmed by 5 bases and J by 1 base, leaving 11 bases between them. Per the germline V gene, CDR1 is MNHEY and CDR2 is SVGAGI. The CDR3 reads CASSPGQPNTEAFF. CDR3 nucleotide sequence: TGTGCCAGCAGTCCCGGACAGCCGAACACTGAAGCTTTCTTT.